This paragraph reports one T cell receptor (beta chain). Its antigen is currently unknown. TCRdb re-called the 5' RACE reads and shows each CDR3 protein once, DNA omitted. This sample's table reports about 30,000 distinct CDR3 sequences. Germline CDR1 and CDR2: SGHTA and FQGNSA. The CDR3 covers 19 residues. This entry is derived from a study of T cells expressing NK-cell markers. Study details: Each TCR beta repertoire originated in sorted T cells that were CD3+CD56+NKG2C+, CD3+CD56+NKG2C- or CD3+CD56-NKG2C+. Most of the eight sequenced donors were HCMV-seropositive; one was seronegative.

Overall study findings and caveats: Dominant NKG2C+ clonotypes were found to form about 1.0-8% of CD8+ T cells in a handful of donors. In a handful of donors, dominant clonotypes made up 28.3-60.1% of CD3+CD56-NKG2C+ cells.

This sequence joins TRBV7-2 and TRBJ2-3; the TRBD2 assignment by TCRdb is unverifiable without DNA. The source material was blood T cells: a sorted CD56 or NKG2C T cell subset, CD4+ or CD8+ T cells, or bulk PBMC T cells (not recorded which). This TCR was recovered from a woman between 18 and 70 years old in good health. CDR3 in amino acids: CASSLATSGTATSTDTQYF. Together with reference TRBV7-2 and TRBJ2-3, the CDR3 gives the full variable domain: GAGVSQSPSNKVTEKGKDVELRCDPISGHTALYWYRQSLGQGLEFLIYFQGNSAPDKSGLPSDRFSAERTGGSVSTLTIQRTQQEDSAVYLCASSLATSGTATSTDTQYFGPGTRLTVL.